This entry describes one T cell receptor (beta chain). The antigen remains undetermined. TCRdb keeps only in-frame clones here, not all; method: immunoSEQ multiplex PCR. The repertoire holds 180,000 or so clones, around 94% seen once, with about 0.64% in the top ten. This record comes from a study of T cell responses to AZD1222 COVID-19 vaccine. Regarding the study as a whole: The study reported that nearly half of spike-specific TCRs target unmutated variant regions. Spike-specific TCRs gained breadth and depth after people received two AZD1222 doses.

Trimming removed 4 bases from V and 5 bases from J, with 12 bases in between. The V gene's germline CDR1 is SGDLS and CDR2 YYNGEE. The CDR3 runs 13 residues. The V and J genes are TRBV9 and TRBJ2-5, with D unclear. This specimen consisted of peripheral blood, obtained on day 0 of AZD1222 vaccination. The sequence was collected from an adult in good health. The CDR3 DNA is TGTGCCAGCAGCCCCCTCGATCGGGAGACCCAGTACTTC. Protein: CASSPLDRETQYF. Complete variable domain (other parts from reference TRBV9 and TRBJ2-5): DSGVTQTPKHLITATGQRVTLRCSPRSGDLSVYWYQQSLDQGLQFLIQYYNGEERAKGNILERFSAQQFPDLHSELNLSSLELGDSALYFCASSPLDRETQYFGPGTRLLVL.